This is a list of T cell receptor beta chains from one sample in a study of cytomegalovirus exposure and HLA in healthy donors. Sequencing used immunoSEQ multiplex PCR; TCRdb keeps in-frame clones, though not all of them. Of 130,000 or so clones listed, roughly 9.6% are singletons. The source material was PBMCs. These receptors were obtained from a woman between 35 and 50 years old in good health and CMV-seropositive. CDR3s include the opening cysteine and the closing phenylalanine or tryptophan. Fields, in order: V gene, J gene, CDR3 length, clone size, CDR3 protein. Clone size, where shown, is once, few, many, or a class for clones that have expanded.

>TRBV7-9|TRBJ1-2|15|few
CASSIRGQGNYGYTF
>TRBV7-6|TRBJ2-7|13|.
CASSSGTGNGHFF
>TRBV28|TRBJ1-2|16|few
CASSLRGTASNYGYTF
>TRBV5-6|TRBJ2-7|13|few
CASSLGLPYEQYF
>TRBV5-4|TRBJ2-3|17|.
CASSLGGRGQDSDTQYF
>TRBV6-6|TRBJ2-3|16|.
CASSYLGGGGSDTQYF
>TRBV9|TRBJ2-1|14|.
CASSARLSDNEQFF
>TRBV7-2|TRBJ1-2|15|few
CASSRRTGENYGYTF
>TRBV5-8|TRBJ1-2|14|.
CASSFRGDLYGYTF
>TRBV2|TRBJ2-3|13|few
CASRDSREDTQYF
>TRBV19|TRBJ1-5|14|medium-sized
CASQGGVFGQPQHF
>TRBV6-4|TRBJ2-3|16|.
CASSGTSGGSTDTQYF
>TRBV2|TRBJ1-1|14|few
CASRPTGASRKAFF
>TRBV19|TRBJ1-1|14|.
CASSGTLETAEAFF
>TRBV2|TRBJ1-6|15|few
CASSERAGPFSPLHF
>TRBV6-6|TRBJ2-2|15|.
CASSTLAGGPGELFF
>TRBV7-2|TRBJ2-7|15|.
CASSLASGQAYEQYF
>TRBV28|TRBJ1-6|14|.
CASTDQGALKPLHF
>TRBV2|TRBJ1-2|14|few
CASSEVQGAGGYTF
>TRBV13|TRBJ2-3|19|.
CASSSRLAGAQLSTDTQYF
>TRBV6-5|TRBJ2-2|16|.
CASSYLGRVNTGELFF
>TRBV12-5|TRBJ2-3|17|.
CASGFESGTGVTDTQYF
>TRBV6-1|TRBJ1-5|13|few
CASSDRGNQPQHF
>TRBV5-5|TRBJ2-3|15|.
CASSPGLASTDTQYF
>TRBV11-2|TRBJ2-7|15|few
CASRLRGGAGGEQYF
>TRBV6-5|TRBJ2-1|15|.
CASRRTGGSYNEQFF
>TRBV5-8|TRBJ2-2|15|few
CASSDRQAEGGELFF
>TRBV10-3|TRBJ2-5|17|few
CAIRGTSGGTLLEAQYF
>TRBV5-1|TRBJ2-2|16|.
CASSLGGTGPTGELFF
>TRBV2|TRBJ2-5|13|few
CASTGTSGESQYF
>TRBV2|TRBJ1-4|14|.
CASSEEGANEKLFF
>TRBV9|TRBJ2-7|15|few
CASSVGTGASYEQYF
>TRBV7-3|TRBJ2-7|15|few
CASSLTPGDSYEQYF
>TRBV12-5|TRBJ1-3|12|.
CASGLGQGTIYF
>TRBV5-6|TRBJ1-3|16|.
CASSLPGQDLGNTIYF
>TRBV6-1|TRBJ1-1|14|.
CASSEAGVDTEAFF
>TRBV5-1|TRBJ2-3|15|few
CASSIWGPSTDTQYF
>TRBV14|TRBJ2-7|15|few
CASSQMGALSYEQYF
>TRBV5-6|TRBJ2-2|18|.
CASSPGTGGDRDTGELFF
>TRBV5-1|TRBJ1-1|15|.
CASSLVGAQSTEAFF
>TRBV12-5|TRBJ1-1|11|few
CASAINTEAFF
>TRBV14|TRBJ2-5|13|few
CASSQVMAETQYF
>TRBV5-1|TRBJ1-1|13|few
CASSLDRELEAFF
>TRBV6-1|TRBJ2-7|14|few
CASSRGLRIYEQYF
>TRBV5-1|TRBJ2-2|13|.
CASKVEAAGELFF
>TRBV5-1|TRBJ2-7|14|few
CASSLEAGTYEQYF
>TRBV7-8|TRBJ2-2|15|few
CASSPDGQGDGELFF
>TRBV6-5|TRBJ2-7|12|few
CATQGMAYEQYF
>TRBV7-5|TRBJ1-2|15|.
CVRSSGQVQPYGYTF
>TRBV27|TRBJ2-3|16|few
CASSPRTSFGTDTQYF
>TRBV18|TRBJ2-1|16|few
CASSPSTSGGLNEQFF
>TRBV6-1|TRBJ1-5|14|few
CASRGHASNQPQHF
>TRBV29-1|TRBJ1-1|13|.
CSGLQGWNTEAFF
>TRBV6-5|TRBJ1-1|15|.
CASRQTPGTGDRAFF
>TRBV19|TRBJ2-6|14|.
CASSRDRERNVLTF
>TRBV18|TRBJ1-1|15|few
CASSPSAGENTEAFF
>TRBV7-2|TRBJ1-6|15|few
CASSSLRSYNSPLHF
>TRBV9|TRBJ1-2|13|.
CASTGTVPYGYTF
>TRBV5-1|TRBJ2-3|13|few
CASSLAYSDTQYF
>TRBV7-9|TRBJ2-3|16|.
CASSLRDSAPTDTQYF